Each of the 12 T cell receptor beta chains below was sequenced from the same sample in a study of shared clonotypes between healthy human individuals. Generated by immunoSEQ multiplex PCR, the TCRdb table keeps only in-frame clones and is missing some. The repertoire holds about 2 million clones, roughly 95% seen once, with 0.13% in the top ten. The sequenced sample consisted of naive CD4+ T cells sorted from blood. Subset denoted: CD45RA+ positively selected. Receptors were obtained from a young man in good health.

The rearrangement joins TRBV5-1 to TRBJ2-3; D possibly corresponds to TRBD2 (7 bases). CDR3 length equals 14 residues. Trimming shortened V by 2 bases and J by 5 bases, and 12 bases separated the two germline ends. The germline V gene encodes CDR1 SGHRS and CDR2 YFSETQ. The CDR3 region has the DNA TGCGCCAGCAGCTTAAGGGGGGGCCAAGATACGCAGTATTTT. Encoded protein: CASSLRGGQDTQYF.

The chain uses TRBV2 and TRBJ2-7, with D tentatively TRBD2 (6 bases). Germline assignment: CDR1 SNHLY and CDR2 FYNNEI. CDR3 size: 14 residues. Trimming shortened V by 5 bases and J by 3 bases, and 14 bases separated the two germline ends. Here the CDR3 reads CASSPGLSVYEQYF. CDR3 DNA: TGTGCCAGCAGTCCGGGACTCTCGGTCTACGAGCAGTACTTC.

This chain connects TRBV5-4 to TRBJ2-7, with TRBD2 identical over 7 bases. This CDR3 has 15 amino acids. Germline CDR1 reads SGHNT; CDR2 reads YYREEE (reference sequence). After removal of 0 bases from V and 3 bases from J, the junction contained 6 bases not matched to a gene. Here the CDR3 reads CASSLASGTIYEQYF. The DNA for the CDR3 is TGTGCCAGCAGCTTGGCCAGCGGGACTATCTACGAGCAGTACTTC.

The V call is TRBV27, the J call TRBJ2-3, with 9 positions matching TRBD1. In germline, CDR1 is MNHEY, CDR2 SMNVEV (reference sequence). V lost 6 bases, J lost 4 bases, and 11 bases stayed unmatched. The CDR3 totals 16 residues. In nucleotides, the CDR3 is TGTGCCAGCAGGTCCCGCGGGACAGGGTTCCCAGATACGCAGTATTTT. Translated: CASRSRGTGFPDTQYF.

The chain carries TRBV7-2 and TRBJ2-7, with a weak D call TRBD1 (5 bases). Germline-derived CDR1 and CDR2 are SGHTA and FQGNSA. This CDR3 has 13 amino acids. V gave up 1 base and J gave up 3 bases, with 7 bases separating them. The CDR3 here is CASSLVRVYEQYF. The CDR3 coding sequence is TGTGCCAGCAGCTTAGTCAGGGTCTACGAGCAGTACTTC.

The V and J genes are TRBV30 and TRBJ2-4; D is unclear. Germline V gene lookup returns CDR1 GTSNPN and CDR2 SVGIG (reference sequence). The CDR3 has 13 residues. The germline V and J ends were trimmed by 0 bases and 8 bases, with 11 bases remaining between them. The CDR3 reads CAWSVGNGDIQYF. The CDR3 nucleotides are TGTGCCTGGAGTGTCGGCAACGGTGACATTCAGTACTTC.

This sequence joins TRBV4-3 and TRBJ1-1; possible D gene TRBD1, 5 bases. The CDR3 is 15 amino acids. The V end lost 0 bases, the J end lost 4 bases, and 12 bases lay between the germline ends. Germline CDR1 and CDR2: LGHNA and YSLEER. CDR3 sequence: CASSQEGWGGTEAFF. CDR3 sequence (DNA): TGCGCCAGCAGCCAAGAAGGCTGGGGCGGCACTGAAGCTTTCTTT.

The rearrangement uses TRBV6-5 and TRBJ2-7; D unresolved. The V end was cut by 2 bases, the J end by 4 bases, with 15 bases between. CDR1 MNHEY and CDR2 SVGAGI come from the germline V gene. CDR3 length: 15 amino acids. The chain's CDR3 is CASSYQGRSRYEQYF. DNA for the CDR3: TGTGCCAGCAGTTACCAAGGACGGTCGAGGTACGAGCAGTACTTC.

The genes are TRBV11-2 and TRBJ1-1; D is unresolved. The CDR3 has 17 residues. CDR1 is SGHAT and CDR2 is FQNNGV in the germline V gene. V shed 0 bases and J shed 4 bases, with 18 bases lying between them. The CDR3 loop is CASSLEGLPPLATEAFF. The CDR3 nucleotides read TGTGCCAGCAGCTTAGAGGGTTTGCCTCCCCTTGCCACTGAAGCTTTCTTT.

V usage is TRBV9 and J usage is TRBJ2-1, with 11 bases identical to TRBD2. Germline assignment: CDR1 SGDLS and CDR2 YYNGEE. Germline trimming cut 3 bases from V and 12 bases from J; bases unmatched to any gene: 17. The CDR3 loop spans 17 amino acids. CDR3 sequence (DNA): TGTGCCAGCAGCGGCTCCGGGACTAGCGGCTCCCGAGGTGGGCAGTTCTTC. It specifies CASSGSGTSGSRGGQFF.

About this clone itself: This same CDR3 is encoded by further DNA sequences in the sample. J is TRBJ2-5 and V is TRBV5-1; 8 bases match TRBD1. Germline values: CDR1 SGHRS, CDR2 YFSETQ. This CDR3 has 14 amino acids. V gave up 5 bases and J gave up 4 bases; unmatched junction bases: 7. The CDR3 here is CASSSGGAGETQYF. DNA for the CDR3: TGCGCCAGCAGTTCAGGGGGCGCGGGAGAGACCCAGTACTTC.

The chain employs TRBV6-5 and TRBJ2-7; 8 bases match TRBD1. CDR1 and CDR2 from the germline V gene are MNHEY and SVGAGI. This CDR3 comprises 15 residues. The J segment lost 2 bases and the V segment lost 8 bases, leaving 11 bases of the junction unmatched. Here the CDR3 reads CASAMGRQGPYEQYF. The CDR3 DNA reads TGTGCCAGCGCCATGGGGAGACAGGGGCCCTACGAGCAGTACTTC.